These 9 T cell receptor beta chains were sequenced from one sample in a study of blood T cell repertoires in COVID-19. Sequencing was performed with immunoSEQ multiplex PCR; in TCRdb, only in-frame clones are kept and a portion is missing. The sample carries about 220,000 clones, roughly 80% recorded once. Source material: peripheral blood. The receptor set was obtained from a woman in her sixties or seventies with acute or convalescent COVID-19.

The J gene is TRBJ2-3, the V gene TRBV30; 9 bases align to TRBD1. Trimming at V came to 8 bases and at J to 5 bases, leaving 11 bases not matched to a gene. CDR3 length: 14 amino acids. Germline V gene lookup returns CDR1 GTSNPN and CDR2 SVGIG (reference sequence). The CDR3: CAGFPGQGLDTQYF. Here the CDR3 DNA reads TGTGCCGGCTTTCCGGGACAGGGCCTAGATACGCAGTATTTT.

This clone was detected a few times. The rearrangement links TRBV5-6 to TRBJ1-1; D remains unclear. This CDR3 has 15 amino acids. The germline gives CDR1 SGHDT, CDR2 YYEEEE. V gave up 0 bases and J gave up 5 bases, with 14 bases separating them. CDR3 sequence (DNA): TGTGCCAGCAGCTTGGTAGCCGGGGTCAAGACTGAAGCTTTCTTT. It yields the protein CASSLVAGVKTEAFF.

In its sample, this clone was seen a few times. This chain joins TRBV7-2 and TRBJ1-5; 8 bases match TRBD1. Germline V CDR1 and CDR2: SGHTA, FQGNSA. The V gene end was trimmed by 5 bases and the J gene end by 6 bases; junction bases not matched to a gene: 9. The CDR3 is 15 residues long. CDR3 in amino acids: CASSPTGGTGQPQHF. CDR3 DNA sequence: TGTGCCAGCAGCCCCACAGGGGGTACAGGTCAGCCCCAGCATTTT.

The chain recombines TRBV25-1 with TRBJ1-1; TRBD1 matches at 8 bases. Trimming at V came to 9 bases and at J to 7 bases, leaving 10 bases not matched to a gene. The CDR3 has 13 residues. CDR1 and CDR2 (germline): MGHDK, SYGVNS. The CDR3 coding sequence is TGTGCCAGTAGGACAGGGTGGGAAGGTGAAGCTTTCTTT. It encodes CASRTGWEGEAFF. Looking up the rest from reference TRBV25-1 and TRBJ1-1 gives the full variable domain: EADIYQTPRYLVIGTGKKITLECSQTMGHDKMYWYQQDPGMELHLIHYSYGVNSTEKGDLSSESTVSRIRTEHFPLTLESARPSHTSQYLCASRTGWEGEAFFGQGTRLTVV.

The J gene is TRBJ1-4, the V gene TRBV5-4, with TRBD1 identical over 7 bases. Germline V CDR1 and CDR2: SGHNT, YYREEE (reference sequence). V lost 4 bases to trimming and J lost 5 bases; unmatched junction nucleotides: 5. The CDR3 sequence is 14 residues long. CDR3 loop: CASSPGQRNEKLFF. The DNA for the CDR3 is TGTGCCAGCAGCCCGGGACAGCGAAATGAAAAACTGTTTTTT.

The rearrangement links TRBV5-1 to TRBJ2-2, with TRBD1 identical over 8 bases. This CDR3 contains 16 residues. Germline V gene sequence: CDR1 SGHRS, CDR2 YFSETQ. Losses at the gene ends were 0 bases for V and 4 bases for J; bases not matched to a gene: 5. The CDR3 reads CASSLGQGTSTGELFF. The CDR3 region has the DNA TGCGCCAGCAGCTTGGGACAGGGGACGAGCACCGGGGAGCTGTTTTTT.

This chain uses TRBV5-6 with TRBJ1-6; possibly TRBD1 for D (6 bases). The CDR3 sequence is 17 residues long. Germline V gives CDR1 SGHDT, CDR2 YYEEEE. V was cut by 1 base and J by 7 bases, with 18 bases left in between. This CDR3 is CASSLRGGAPLNSPLHF. In DNA, the CDR3 is TGTGCCAGCAGCTTGAGGGGGGGAGCACCCCTCAATTCACCCCTCCACTTT.

V is TRBV6-2 or TRBV6-3 and J is TRBJ1-2; 8 bases are a match to TRBD1. V was pared by 4 bases and J by 6 bases, with 13 bases of the junction left unmatched. The CDR3 is made up of 16 amino acids. From germline, CDR1 is MNHEY and CDR2 SVGEGT. The CDR3 loop reads CASSSLVRQGRDGYTF. CDR3 in DNA: TGTGCCAGCAGTTCATTAGTCCGACAGGGGAGAGATGGCTACACCTTC.

This clone was detected once. DNA of the CDR3: TGTGCCATCAGCCCGGGACAGGAGTCCAATGAGCAGTTCTTC. Protein: CAISPGQESNEQFF. J is TRBJ2-1 and V is TRBV10-3, with 8 bases identical to TRBD1. Germline V gene lookup returns CDR1 ENHRY and CDR2 SYGVKD. The J segment lost 6 bases and the V segment lost 6 bases, leaving 7 bases of the junction unmatched. This CDR3 spans 14 amino acids.